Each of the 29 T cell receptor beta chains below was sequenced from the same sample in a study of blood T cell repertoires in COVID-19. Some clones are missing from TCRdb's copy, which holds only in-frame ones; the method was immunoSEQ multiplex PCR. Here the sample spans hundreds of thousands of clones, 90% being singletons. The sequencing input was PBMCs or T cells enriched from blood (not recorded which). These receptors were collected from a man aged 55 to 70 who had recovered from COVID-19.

The CDR3 DNA follows: TGCAGCGTCCAAGGAGGGACAGCCTATAATGAAAAACTGTTTTTT. It specifies CSVQGGTAYNEKLFF. The chain joins TRBV29-1 to TRBJ1-4; 7 nucleotides line up with TRBD1. The junction had 11 bases not matched to a gene; V was cut back by 6 bases and J by 4 bases. Germline CDR1 reads SQVTM; CDR2 reads ANQGSEA. The CDR3 contains 15 residues.

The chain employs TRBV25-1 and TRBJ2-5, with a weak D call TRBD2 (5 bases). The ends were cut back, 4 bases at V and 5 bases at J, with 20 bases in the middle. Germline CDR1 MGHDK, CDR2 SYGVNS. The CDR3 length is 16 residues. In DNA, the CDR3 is TGTGCCAGCAGTGCCGGGGAAGGCGGACTCTGGGAGACCCAGTACTTC. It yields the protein CASSAGEGGLWETQYF.

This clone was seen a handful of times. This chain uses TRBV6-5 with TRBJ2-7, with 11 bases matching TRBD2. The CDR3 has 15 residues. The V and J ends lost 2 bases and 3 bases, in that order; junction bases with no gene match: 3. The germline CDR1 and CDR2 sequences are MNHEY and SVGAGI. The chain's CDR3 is CASSYGLAGFYEQYF. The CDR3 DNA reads TGTGCCAGCAGTTACGGACTAGCGGGTTTCTACGAGCAGTACTTC.

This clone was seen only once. For the CDR3, the DNA is TGTGCCAGCAGTTTATCGTTGGACAGGGGTTCCTACGAGCAGTACTTC. Its protein is CASSLSLDRGSYEQYF. The chain combines TRBV27 with TRBJ2-7; 9 bases are shared with TRBD1. J gave up 1 base and V 0 bases, and 4 bases lay outside the gene matches. The CDR3 length is 16 residues. Germline CDR1 MNHEY, CDR2 SMNVEV (reference sequence).

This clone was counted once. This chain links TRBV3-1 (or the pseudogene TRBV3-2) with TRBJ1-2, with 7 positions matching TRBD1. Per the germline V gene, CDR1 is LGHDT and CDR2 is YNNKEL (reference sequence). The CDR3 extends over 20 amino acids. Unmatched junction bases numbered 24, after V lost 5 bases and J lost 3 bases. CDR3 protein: CASSSEGRGFPRAGYYGYTF. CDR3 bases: TGTGCCAGCAGCTCAGAAGGCAGGGGGTTCCCCCGCGCCGGTTACTATGGCTACACCTTC.

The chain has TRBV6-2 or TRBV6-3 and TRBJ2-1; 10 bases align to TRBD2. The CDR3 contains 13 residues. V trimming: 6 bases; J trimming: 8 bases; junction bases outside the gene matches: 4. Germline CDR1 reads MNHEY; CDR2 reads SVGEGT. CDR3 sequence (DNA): TGTGCCAGCAGCCATGGACTAGCGGATGAGCAGTTCTTC. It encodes CASSHGLADEQFF.

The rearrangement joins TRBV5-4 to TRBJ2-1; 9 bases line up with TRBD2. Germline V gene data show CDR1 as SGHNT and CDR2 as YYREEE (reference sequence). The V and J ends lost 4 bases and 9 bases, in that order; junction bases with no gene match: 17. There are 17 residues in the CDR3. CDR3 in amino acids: CASSQGSGSRIVPEQFF. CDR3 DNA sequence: TGTGCCAGCAGCCAGGGTAGCGGGAGCAGAATAGTACCTGAGCAGTTCTTC. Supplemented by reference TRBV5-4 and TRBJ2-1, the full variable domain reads ETGVTQSPTHLIKTRGQQVTLRCSSQSGHNTVSWYQQALGQGPQFIFQYYREEENGRGNFPPRFSGLQFPNYSSELNVNALELDDSALYLCASSQGSGSRIVPEQFFGPGTRLTVL.

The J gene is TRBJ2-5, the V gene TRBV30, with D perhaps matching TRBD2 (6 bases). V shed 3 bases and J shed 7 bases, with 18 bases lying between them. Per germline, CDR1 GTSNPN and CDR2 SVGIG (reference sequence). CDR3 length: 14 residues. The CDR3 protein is CAWSKGGGIGTQYF. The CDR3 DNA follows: TGTGCCTGGAGCAAAGGTGGGGGGATAGGGACCCAGTACTTC.

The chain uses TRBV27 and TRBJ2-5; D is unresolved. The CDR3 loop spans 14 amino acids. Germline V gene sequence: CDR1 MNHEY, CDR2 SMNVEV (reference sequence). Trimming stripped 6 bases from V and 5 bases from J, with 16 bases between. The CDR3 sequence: CASSEALLGETQYF. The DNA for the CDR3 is TGTGCCAGCAGCGAAGCCCTACTCGGGGAGACCCAGTACTTC.

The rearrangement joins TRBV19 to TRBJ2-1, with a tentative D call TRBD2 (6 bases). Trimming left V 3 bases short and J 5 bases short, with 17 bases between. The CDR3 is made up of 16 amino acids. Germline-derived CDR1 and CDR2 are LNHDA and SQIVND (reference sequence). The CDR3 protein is CASSIYSGVTNNEQFF. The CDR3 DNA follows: TGTGCCAGTAGTATTTATTCGGGGGTGACGAACAATGAGCAGTTCTTC. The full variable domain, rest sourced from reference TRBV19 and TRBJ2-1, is DGGITQSPKYLFRKEGQNVTLSCEQNLNHDAMYWYRQDPGQGLRLIYYSQIVNDFQKGDIAEGYSVSREKKESFPLTVTSAQKNPTAFYLCASSIYSGVTNNEQFFGPGTRLTVL.

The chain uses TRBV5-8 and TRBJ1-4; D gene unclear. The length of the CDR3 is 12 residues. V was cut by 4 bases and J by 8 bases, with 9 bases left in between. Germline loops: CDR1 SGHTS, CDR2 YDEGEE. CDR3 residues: CASSRIGEKLFF. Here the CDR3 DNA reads TGTGCCAGCAGCCGGATCGGGGAAAAACTGTTTTTT.

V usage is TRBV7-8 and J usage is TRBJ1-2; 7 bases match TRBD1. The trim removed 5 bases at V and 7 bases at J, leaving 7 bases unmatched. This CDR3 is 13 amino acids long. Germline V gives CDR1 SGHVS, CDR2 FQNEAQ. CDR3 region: CASSPRGGSGYTF. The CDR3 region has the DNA TGTGCCAGCAGCCCCAGAGGGGGCTCTGGCTACACCTTC.

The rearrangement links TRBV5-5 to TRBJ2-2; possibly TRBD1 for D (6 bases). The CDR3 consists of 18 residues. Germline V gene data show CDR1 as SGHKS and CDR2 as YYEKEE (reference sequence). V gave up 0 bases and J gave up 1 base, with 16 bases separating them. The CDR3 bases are TGTGCCAGCAGCTTGGGGGGACATCGGCTTCAGAACACCGGGGAGCTGTTTTTT. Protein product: CASSLGGHRLQNTGELFF.

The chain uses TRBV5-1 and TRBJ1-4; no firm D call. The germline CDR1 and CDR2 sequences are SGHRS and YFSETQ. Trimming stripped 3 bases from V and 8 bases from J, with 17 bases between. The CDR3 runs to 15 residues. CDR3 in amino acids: CASSSDPGSREKLFF. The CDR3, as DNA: TGCGCCAGCAGCTCGGATCCGGGAAGTAGGGAAAAACTGTTTTTT.

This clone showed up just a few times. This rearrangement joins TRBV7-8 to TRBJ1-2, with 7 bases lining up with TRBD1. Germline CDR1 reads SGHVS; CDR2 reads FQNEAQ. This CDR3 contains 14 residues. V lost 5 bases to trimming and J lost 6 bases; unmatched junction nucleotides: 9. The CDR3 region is CASSARDRLDGYTF. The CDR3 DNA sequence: TGTGCCAGCAGCGCCCGGGACAGATTGGATGGCTACACCTTC.

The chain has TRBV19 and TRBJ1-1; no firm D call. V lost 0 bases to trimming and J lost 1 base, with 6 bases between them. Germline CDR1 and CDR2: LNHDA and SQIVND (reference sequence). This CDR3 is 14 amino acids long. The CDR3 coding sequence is TGTGCCAGTAGTATAGATCTCCGGAACACTGAAGCTTTCTTT. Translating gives CASSIDLRNTEAFF. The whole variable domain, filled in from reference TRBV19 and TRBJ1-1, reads DGGITQSPKYLFRKEGQNVTLSCEQNLNHDAMYWYRQDPGQGLRLIYYSQIVNDFQKGDIAEGYSVSREKKESFPLTVTSAQKNPTAFYLCASSIDLRNTEAFFGQGTRLTVV.

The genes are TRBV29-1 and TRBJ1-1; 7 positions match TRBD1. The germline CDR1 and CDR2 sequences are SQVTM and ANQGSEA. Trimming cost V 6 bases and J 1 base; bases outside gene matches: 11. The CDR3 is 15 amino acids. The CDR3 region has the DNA TGCAGCGTATTTGGGCTCGACAGGGCGAACACTGAAGCTTTCTTT. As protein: CSVFGLDRANTEAFF. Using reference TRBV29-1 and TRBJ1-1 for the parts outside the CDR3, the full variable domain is SAVISQKPSRDICQRGTSLTIQCQVDSQVTMMFWYRQQPGQSLTLIATANQGSEATYESGFVIDKFPISRPNLTFSTLTVSNMSPEDSSIYLCSVFGLDRANTEAFFGQGTRLTVV.

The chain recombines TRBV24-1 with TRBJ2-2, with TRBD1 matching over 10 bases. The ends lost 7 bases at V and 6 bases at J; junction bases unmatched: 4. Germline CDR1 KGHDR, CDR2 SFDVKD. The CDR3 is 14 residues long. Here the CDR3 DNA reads TGTGCCACCAGCCGGACAGGGGGTGCCGGGGAGCTGTTTTTT. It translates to CATSRTGGAGELFF.

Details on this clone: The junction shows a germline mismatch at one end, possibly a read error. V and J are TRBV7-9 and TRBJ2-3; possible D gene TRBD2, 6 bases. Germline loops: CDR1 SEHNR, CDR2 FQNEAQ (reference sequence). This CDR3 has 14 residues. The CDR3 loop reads CVSSLVDYTDTQYF. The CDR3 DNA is TGTGTCAGCAGCTTAGTGGACTACACAGATACGCAGTATTTT.

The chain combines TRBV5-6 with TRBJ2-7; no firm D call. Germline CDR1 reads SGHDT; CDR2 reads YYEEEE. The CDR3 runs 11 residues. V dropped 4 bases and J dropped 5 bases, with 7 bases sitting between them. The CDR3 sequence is CASSVEDEQYF. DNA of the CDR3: TGTGCCAGCAGCGTCGAGGACGAGCAGTACTTC.

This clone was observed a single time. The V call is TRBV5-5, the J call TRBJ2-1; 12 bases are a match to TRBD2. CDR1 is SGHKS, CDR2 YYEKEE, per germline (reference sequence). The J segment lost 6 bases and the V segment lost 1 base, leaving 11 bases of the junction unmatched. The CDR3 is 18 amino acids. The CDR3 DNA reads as TGTGCCAGCAGCTTGAGTTCTAGCGGGAGGGCCTCGGGCAATGAGCAGTTCTTC. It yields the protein CASSLSSSGRASGNEQFF.

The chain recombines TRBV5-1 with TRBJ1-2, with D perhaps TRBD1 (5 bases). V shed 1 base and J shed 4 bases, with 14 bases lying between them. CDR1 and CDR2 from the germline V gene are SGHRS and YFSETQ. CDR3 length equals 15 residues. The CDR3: CASSLRSGRPYGYTF. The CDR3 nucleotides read TGCGCCAGCAGCTTGAGGTCAGGGAGGCCCTATGGCTACACCTTC.

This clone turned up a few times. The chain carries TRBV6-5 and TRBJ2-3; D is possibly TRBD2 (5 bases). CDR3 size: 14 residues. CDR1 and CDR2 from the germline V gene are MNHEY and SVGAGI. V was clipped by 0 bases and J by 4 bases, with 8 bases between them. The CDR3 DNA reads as TGTGCCAGCAGTTACTCGGTCGGGGCAGATACGCAGTATTTT. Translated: CASSYSVGADTQYF.

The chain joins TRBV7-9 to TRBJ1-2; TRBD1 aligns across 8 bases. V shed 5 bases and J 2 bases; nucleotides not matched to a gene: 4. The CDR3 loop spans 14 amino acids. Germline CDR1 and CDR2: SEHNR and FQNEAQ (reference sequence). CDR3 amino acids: CASSRTGPNYGYTF. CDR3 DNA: TGTGCCAGCAGCCGGACAGGGCCGAACTATGGCTACACCTTC.

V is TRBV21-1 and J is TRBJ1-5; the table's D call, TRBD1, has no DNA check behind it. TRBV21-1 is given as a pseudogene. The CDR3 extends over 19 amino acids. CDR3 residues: CASSDPTGTGILGNQPQHF. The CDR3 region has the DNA TGTGCCAGCAGCGACCCTACCGGGACAGGGATATTGGGCAATCAGCCCCAGCATTTT.

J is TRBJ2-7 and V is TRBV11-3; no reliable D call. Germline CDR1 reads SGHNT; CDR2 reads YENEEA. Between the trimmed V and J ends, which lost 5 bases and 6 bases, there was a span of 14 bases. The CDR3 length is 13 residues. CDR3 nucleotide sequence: TGTGCCAGCAGCCTCACCCTGGCTGGCGAGCAGTACTTC. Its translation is CASSLTLAGEQYF.

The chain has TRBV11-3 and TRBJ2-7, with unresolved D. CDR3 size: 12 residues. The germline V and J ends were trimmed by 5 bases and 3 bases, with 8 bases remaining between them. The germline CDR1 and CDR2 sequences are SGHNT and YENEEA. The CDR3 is CASSPIDYEQYF. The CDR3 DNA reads TGTGCCAGCAGCCCTATCGACTACGAGCAGTACTTC.

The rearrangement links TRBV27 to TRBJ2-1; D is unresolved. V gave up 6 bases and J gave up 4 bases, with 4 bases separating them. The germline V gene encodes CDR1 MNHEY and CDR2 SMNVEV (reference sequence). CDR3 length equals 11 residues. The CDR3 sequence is CASRQYNEQFF. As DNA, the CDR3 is TGTGCCAGCAGGCAGTACAATGAGCAGTTCTTC.

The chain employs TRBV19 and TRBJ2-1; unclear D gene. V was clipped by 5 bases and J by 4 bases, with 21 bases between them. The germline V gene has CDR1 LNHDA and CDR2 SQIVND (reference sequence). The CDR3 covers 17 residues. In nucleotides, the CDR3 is TGTGCCAGTAGTTTCATGTCACAGCTAAAAACTTACAATGAGCAGTTCTTC. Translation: CASSFMSQLKTYNEQFF.